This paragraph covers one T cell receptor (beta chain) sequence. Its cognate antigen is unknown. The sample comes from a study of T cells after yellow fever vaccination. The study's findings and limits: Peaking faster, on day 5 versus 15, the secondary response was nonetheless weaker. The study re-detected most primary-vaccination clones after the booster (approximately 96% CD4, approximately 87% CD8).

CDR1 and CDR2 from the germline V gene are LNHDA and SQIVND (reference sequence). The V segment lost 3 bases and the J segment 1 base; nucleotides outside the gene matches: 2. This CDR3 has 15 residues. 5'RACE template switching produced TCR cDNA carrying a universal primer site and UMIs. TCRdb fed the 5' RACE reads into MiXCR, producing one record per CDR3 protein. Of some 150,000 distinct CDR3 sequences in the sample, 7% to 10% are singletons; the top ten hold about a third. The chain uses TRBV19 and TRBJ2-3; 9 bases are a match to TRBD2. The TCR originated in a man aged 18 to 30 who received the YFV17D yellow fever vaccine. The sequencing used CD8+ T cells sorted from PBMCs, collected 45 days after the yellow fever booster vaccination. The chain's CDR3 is CASSIERGGTDTQYF. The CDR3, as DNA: TGTGCCAGTAGTATCGAGCGGGGGGGCACAGATACGCAGTATTTT.